The 5 T cell receptor beta chains in this list originate from one sample, sequenced in a study of CD8+ T cells in alopecia areata. The authors extracted RNA and reverse transcribed it into cDNA as the sequencing template. Assay used: immunoSEQ multiplex PCR; TCRdb lists only in-frame clones, some missing. The data contain about 200,000 clones, nearly 60% of them seen just once; the ten biggest clones take up 5.5%. The treatment denotes: oral pan-JAK inhibitor, 5-10 mg twice daily. Sample: CD4+ T cells sorted from blood, taken at week 24, from a patient treated with tofacitinib. Every receptor here comes from a human donor with alopecia areata.

This rearrangement joins TRBV6-5 to TRBJ2-7, with D tentatively TRBD1 (5 bases). V was trimmed by 0 bases and J by 5 bases, leaving 14 bases between them. In germline, CDR1 is MNHEY, CDR2 SVGAGI. The CDR3 spans 15 residues. CDR3 nucleotide sequence: TGTGCCAGCAGTTACTCGAGAAGGGGAACCCACGAGCAGTACTTC. Translation: CASSYSRRGTHEQYF.

The chain carries TRBV5-1 and TRBJ1-2; D possibly corresponds to TRBD1 (6 bases). The germline V gene has CDR1 SGHRS and CDR2 YFSETQ. The length of the CDR3 is 16 residues. The V and J ends lost 2 bases and 3 bases respectively, with 17 bases between them. The CDR3 loop reads CASSFTGTTAHYGYTF. CDR3 coding DNA: TGCGCCAGCAGCTTTACAGGGACGACTGCTCACTATGGCTACACCTTC.

J is TRBJ2-3 and V is TRBV6-5; 9 nucleotides agree with TRBD2. With V trimmed by 10 bases and J by 2 bases, 4 bases remained unmatched. The germline CDR1 and CDR2 sequences are MNHEY and SVGAGI. CDR3 size: 13 residues. The CDR3 DNA sequence: TGTGCCATTAGCGGGGGCCTCACAGATACGCAGTATTTT. Its translation: CAISGGLTDTQYF.

The chain is built from TRBV11-2 and TRBJ2-7, with unresolved D. Germline V gene data show CDR1 as SGHAT and CDR2 as FQNNGV. The CDR3 spans 15 residues. Trimming cost V 0 bases and J 3 bases, with 12 bases left between them. In DNA, the CDR3 is TGTGCCAGCAGCTTAGACGCCCCAGGCCACTACGAGCAGTACTTC. Amino acid sequence: CASSLDAPGHYEQYF.

In DNA form, the CDR3 reads TGTGCCTCACAGTCCCAAGAAGAGACCCAGTACTTC. Protein product: CASQSQEETQYF. The genes are TRBV10-3 and TRBJ2-5, with D hard to call. The CDR3 runs to 12 residues. V dropped 11 bases and J dropped 3 bases, with 13 bases sitting between them. The germline V gene has CDR1 ENHRY and CDR2 SYGVKD.